This T cell receptor beta chain was observed in a study of neoadjuvant anti-PD-1 for oral cavity cancer. Study background: Patients mostly received three to four biweekly nivolumab doses at 3 mg/kg before surgery. Patients without progression received a fourth nivolumab dose around day 43, then surgical resection on days 50-56.

TCRdb keeps only in-frame clones here, not all; method: immunoSEQ multiplex PCR. The sample shows 15,000 or so clones, about two thirds of them seen only once. Patients had newly diagnosed, untreated stage II-IVA oral cavity squamous cell carcinoma. Patients had HPV-negative, locally advanced oral cavity squamous cell carcinoma. The receptor was derived from a person aged 40 to 85 with oral cavity squamous cell carcinoma. The sample was PBMCs, taken before nivolumab (anti-PD-1) treatment.

The chain's CDR3 is CAISSRSTGTGNTIYF. The CDR3 DNA reads as TGTGCCATCAGTTCCCGTTCTACAGGGACTGGAAACACCATATATTTT. The rearrangement links TRBV10-3 to TRBJ1-3, with a tentative D call TRBD1 (6 bases). The germline V and J ends were trimmed by 5 bases and 2 bases, with 16 bases remaining between them. Germline assignment: CDR1 ENHRY and CDR2 SYGVKD. This CDR3 spans 16 amino acids.